Here is one T cell receptor beta chain with its context. Its target is unknown. Germline V gene data show CDR1 as MGHDK and CDR2 as SYGVNS. The CDR3 is made up of 15 amino acids. The V gene end was trimmed by 3 bases and the J gene end by 8 bases; junction bases not matched to a gene: 9. There were only healthy Caucasians among the donors. TCRdb re-derived calls from the 5' RACE reads in MiXCR, one entry per CDR3 protein. This table holds roughly 700,000 distinct CDR3 sequences, roughly 8% found once. The data stem from a study of identical twins. The study, taken as a whole, reports: Conclusions leaned on cross-sectional statistical analysis and did not track the same donors over time. Zero-insertion findings could be partly confounded by invariant cells (MAIT and iNKT cells). Reduced insertions were recorded for abundant cord blood beta clonotypes, with no such pattern in memory repertoires.

The data were also submitted as part of a second study, on yellow fever vaccine responses in identical twins.

The V and J genes are TRBV25-1 and TRBJ1-4; TRBD1 agrees at 7 bases. Sample: PBMCs. The sequence was collected from a woman aged 18-29 years in good health. Here the CDR3 reads CASSDPRHRGEKLFF. As DNA, the CDR3 is TGTGCCAGCAGTGATCCGCGACACAGGGGCGAAAAACTGTTTTTT.